This TCR beta chain was recorded in a study of post-analysis software for immune sequencing data. As for the study in general: Patients with relapsing-remitting, secondary progressive and progressive-relapsing multiple sclerosis courses were all represented.

This clonotype has only a few counts. No antigen is known for it. The CDR3 is made up of 15 amino acids. Trimming removed 0 bases from V and 6 bases from J, with 13 bases in between. The germline V gene encodes CDR1 SGHKS and CDR2 YYEKEE (reference sequence). Built from TCR beta cDNA, the libraries had unique molecular identifiers in them. Yield was 450,000 to 650,000 cDNA molecules from about 0.94 to 9.7 million T cells. One entry per CDR3 protein, called by TCRdb with MiXCR from the PCR reads. The sample holds hundreds of thousands of distinct CDR3 sequences; approximately 30% are singletons and the top ten take roughly 0.53%. Study outcomes and limitations: TRBV5-6, TRBV5-1 and TRBV20-1 belonged to a set of about 5 TRBV segments that were more frequent in patients than controls. Relative to controls, patients with multiple sclerosis showed significantly lower normalized Chao1 diversity. Samples from a shared batch, those prepared together, strongly co-clustered by F measure.

V gene TRBV5-5 combines with J gene TRBJ2-1; D is undetermined. The source material was blood. The receptor was derived from a girl aged 10 to 17 with multiple sclerosis. The CDR3 spells CASSLARVLGNEQFF. CDR3 DNA: TGTGCCAGCAGCTTGGCTAGGGTCTTAGGCAATGAGCAGTTCTTC.